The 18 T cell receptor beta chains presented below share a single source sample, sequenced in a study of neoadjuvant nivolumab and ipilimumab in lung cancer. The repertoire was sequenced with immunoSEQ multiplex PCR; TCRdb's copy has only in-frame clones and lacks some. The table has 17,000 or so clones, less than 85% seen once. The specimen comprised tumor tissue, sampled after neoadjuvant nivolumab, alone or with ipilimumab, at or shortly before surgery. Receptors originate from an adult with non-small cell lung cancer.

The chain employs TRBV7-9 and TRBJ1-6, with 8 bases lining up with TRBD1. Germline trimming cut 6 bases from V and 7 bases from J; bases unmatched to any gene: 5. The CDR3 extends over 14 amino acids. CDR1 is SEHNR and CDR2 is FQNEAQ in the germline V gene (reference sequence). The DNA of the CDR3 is TGTGCCAGCAGAGCAACAGGGGGAAATTCACCCCTCCACTTT. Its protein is CASRATGGNSPLHF.

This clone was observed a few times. CDR3 sequence: CASSLDTGMEAFF. In DNA, the CDR3 is TGTGCCAGCAGCTTAGATACGGGTATGGAAGCTTTCTTT. The chain couples TRBV11-3 to TRBJ1-1; no clear D gene. The germline V gene has CDR1 SGHNT and CDR2 YENEEA. This CDR3 comprises 13 residues. Deletions cut 0 bases from V and 8 bases from J, with 10 bases between.

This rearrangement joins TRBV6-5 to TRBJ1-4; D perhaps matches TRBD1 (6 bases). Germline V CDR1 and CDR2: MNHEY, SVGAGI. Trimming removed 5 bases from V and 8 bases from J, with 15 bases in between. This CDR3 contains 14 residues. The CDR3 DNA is TGTGCCAGCAGTCCCCGTCCCGGGGGCGAAAAACTGTTTTTT. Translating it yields CASSPRPGGEKLFF.

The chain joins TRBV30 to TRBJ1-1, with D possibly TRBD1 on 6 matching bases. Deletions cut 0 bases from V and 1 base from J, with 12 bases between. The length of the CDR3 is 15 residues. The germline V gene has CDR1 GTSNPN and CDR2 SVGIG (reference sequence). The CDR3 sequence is CAWSVTGWENTEAFF. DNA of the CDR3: TGTGCCTGGAGTGTAACAGGGTGGGAGAACACTGAAGCTTTCTTT.

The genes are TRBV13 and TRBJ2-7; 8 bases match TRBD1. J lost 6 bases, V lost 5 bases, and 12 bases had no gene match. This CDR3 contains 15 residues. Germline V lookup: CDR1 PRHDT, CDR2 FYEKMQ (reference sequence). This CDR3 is CASSTRTGRGSEQYF. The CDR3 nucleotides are TGTGCCAGCAGCACCCGGACAGGGAGAGGGTCCGAGCAGTACTTC.

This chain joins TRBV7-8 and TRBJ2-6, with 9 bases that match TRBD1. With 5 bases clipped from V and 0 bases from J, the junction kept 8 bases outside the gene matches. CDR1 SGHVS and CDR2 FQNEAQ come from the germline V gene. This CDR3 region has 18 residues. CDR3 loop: CASSIRDRETSGANVLTF. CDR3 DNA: TGTGCCAGCAGCATCCGGGACAGGGAAACCTCTGGGGCCAACGTCCTGACTTTC.

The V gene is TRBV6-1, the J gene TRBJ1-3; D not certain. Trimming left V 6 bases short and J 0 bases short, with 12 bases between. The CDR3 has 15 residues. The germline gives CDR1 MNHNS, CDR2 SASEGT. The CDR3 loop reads CASSVVPNSGNTIYF. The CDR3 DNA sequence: TGTGCCAGCAGCGTTGTACCCAACTCTGGAAACACCATATATTTT.

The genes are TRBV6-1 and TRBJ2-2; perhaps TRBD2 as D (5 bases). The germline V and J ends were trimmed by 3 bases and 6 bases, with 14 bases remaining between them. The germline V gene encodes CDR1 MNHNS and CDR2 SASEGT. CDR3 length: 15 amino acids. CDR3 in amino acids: CASSESGKRAGELFF. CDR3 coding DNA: TGTGCCAGCAGTGAGTCTGGGAAGAGGGCCGGGGAGCTGTTTTTT.

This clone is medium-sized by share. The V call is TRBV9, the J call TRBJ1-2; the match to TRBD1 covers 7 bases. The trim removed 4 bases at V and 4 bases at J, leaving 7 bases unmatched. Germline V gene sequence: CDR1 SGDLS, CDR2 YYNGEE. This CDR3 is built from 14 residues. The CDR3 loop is CASSPTGKIYGYTF. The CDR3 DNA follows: TGTGCCAGCAGCCCGACAGGGAAAATCTATGGCTACACCTTC.

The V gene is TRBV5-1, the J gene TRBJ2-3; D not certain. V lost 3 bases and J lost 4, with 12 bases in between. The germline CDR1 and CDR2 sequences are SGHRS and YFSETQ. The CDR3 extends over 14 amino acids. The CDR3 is CASSYTGPPDTQYF. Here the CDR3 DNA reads TGCGCCAGCAGCTACACTGGGCCCCCAGATACGCAGTATTTT.

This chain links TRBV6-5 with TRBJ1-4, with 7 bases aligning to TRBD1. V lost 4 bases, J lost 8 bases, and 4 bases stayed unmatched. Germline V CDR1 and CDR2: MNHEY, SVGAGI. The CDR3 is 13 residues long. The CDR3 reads CASSSVGGEKLFF. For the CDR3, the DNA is TGTGCCAGCAGTTCAGTAGGGGGCGAAAAACTGTTTTTT.

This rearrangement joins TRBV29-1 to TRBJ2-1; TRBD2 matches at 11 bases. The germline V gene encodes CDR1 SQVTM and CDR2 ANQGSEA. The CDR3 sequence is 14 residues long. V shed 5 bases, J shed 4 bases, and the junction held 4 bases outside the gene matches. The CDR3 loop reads CSVTSGGTYNEQFF. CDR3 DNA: TGCAGCGTTACTAGCGGGGGAACGTACAATGAGCAGTTCTTC.

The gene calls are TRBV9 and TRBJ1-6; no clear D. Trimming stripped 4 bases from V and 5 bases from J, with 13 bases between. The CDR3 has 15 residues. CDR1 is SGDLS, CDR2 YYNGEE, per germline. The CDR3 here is CASSPPGVNNSPLHF. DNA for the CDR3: TGTGCCAGCAGCCCACCGGGAGTTAATAATTCACCCCTCCACTTT.

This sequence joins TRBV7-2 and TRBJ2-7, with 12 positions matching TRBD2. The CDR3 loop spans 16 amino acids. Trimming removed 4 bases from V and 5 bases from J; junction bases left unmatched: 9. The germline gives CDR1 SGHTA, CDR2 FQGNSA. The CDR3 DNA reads TGTGCCAGCAGCTCCGGGGCTAGCGGGGGGGCCGACGAGCAGTACTTC. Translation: CASSSGASGGADEQYF.

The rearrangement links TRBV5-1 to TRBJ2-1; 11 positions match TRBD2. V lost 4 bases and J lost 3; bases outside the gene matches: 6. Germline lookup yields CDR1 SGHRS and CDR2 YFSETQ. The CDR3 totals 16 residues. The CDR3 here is CASSPGLAGGYNEQFF. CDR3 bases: TGCGCCAGCAGCCCTGGGCTAGCGGGGGGCTACAATGAGCAGTTCTTC.

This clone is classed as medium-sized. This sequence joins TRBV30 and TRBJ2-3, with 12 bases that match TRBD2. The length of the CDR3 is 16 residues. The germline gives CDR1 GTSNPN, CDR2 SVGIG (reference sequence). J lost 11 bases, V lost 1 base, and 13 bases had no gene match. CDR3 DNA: TGTGCCTGGAGTGCGACTAGCGGGGGCCCCATGCGCGAGCAGTATTTT. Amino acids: CAWSATSGGPMREQYF.

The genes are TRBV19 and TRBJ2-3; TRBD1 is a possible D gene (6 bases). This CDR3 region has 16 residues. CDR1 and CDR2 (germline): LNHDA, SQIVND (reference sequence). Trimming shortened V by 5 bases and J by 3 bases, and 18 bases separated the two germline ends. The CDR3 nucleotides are TGTGCCAGTAGTTCGCCGACAGGCTCCTATACAGATACGCAGTATTTT. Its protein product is CASSSPTGSYTDTQYF.

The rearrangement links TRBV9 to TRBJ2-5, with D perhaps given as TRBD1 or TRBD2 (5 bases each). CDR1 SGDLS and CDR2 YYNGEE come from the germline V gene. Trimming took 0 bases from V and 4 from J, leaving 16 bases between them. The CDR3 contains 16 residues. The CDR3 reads CASSVGGRARGETQYF. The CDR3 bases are TGTGCCAGCAGCGTAGGGGGCAGGGCGAGGGGAGAGACCCAGTACTTC. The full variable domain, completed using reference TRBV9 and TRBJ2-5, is DSGVTQTPKHLITATGQRVTLRCSPRSGDLSVYWYQQSLDQGLQFLIQYYNGEERAKGNILERFSAQQFPDLHSELNLSSLELGDSALYFCASSVGGRARGETQYFGPGTRLLVL.